This TCR beta chain was observed in a study of cytomegalovirus exposure and HLA in healthy donors. About the research overall: Findings of an earlier analysis included over 95 million unique TCR beta sequences from about 180 million T cells. As released early, the data held about 85 million unique TCRs from HLA-typed donors.

This clone was recorded a few times. As yet, its antigen is unknown. Trimming at V came to 4 bases and at J to 5 bases, leaving 2 bases not matched to a gene. Per germline, CDR1 MNHNS and CDR2 SASEGT. The CDR3 consists of 15 residues. Study observations and caveats: Later on, analysis showed that most CMV-associated TCR beta chains appeared to be HLA-restricted.

The primer mix had 60 Vbeta and 13 Jbeta primers. Profiling relied on immunoSEQ multiplex PCR, and the TCRdb table lists in-frame clones only, not all of them. In the table there are some 110,000 clones, around 80% of which are singletons. The sequencing input was PBMCs. This chain uses TRBV6-1 with TRBJ2-1; 13 positions agree with TRBD2. The origin of this receptor is a man aged 30-40 years in good health and CMV-seronegative. CDR3 in amino acids: CASSVLAGGHNEQFF. As DNA, the CDR3 is TGTGCCAGCAGTGTACTAGCGGGGGGGCACAATGAGCAGTTCTTC.